Listed below are T cell receptor beta chains from one sample, sequenced in a study of Graves' ophthalmopathy and Graves' hyperthyroidism. TCRdb redid the calling of the multiplex PCR reads with MiXCR, one entry per CDR3 protein. This sample has around 520,000 distinct CDR3 sequences, with approximately 37% found just once. The sample consisted of peripheral blood or thyroid tissue (not recorded which). These receptors were obtained from an adult man with Graves' hyperthyroidism. Each CDR3 is given with its conserved first and last residue. D genes are given only for firm matches. Size is omitted from some rows. Given values are once, few, many or a class for expanded clones.

clone_size: many
d_call: TRBD1
j_call: TRBJ1-2
v_call: TRBV19
cdr3_aa: CASSARQGGYTF
cdr3_nt: TGTGCCAGTAGTGCCCGACAGGGTGGCTACACCTTC

clone_size: few
d_call: NA
j_call: TRBJ2-2
v_call: TRBV12-3/TRBV12-4
cdr3_aa: CASSFVQGWVAGELFF
cdr3_nt: TGTGCCAGCAGTTTTGTACAGGGTTGGGTAGCCGGGGAGCTGTTTTTT

clone_size: many
d_call: NA
j_call: TRBJ1-1
v_call: TRBV10-3
cdr3_aa: CAISEDSTEAFF
cdr3_nt: TGTGCCATCAGTGAGGACAGCACTGAAGCTTTCTTT

clone_size: many
d_call: TRBD1
j_call: TRBJ1-4
v_call: TRBV20-1
cdr3_aa: CSARESQGRNEKLFF
cdr3_nt: TGCAGTGCTAGAGAATCACAGGGGCGTAATGAAAAACTGTTTTTT

clone_size: NA
d_call: NA
j_call: TRBJ1-1
v_call: TRBV7-9
cdr3_aa: CASTRPGAFF
cdr3_nt: TGTGCCAGCACCCGTCCAGGAGCTTTCTTT

clone_size: few
d_call: NA
j_call: TRBJ2-7
v_call: TRBV5-1
cdr3_aa: CASPVGEPGTAAYEQYF
cdr3_nt: TGCGCCAGCCCGGTAGGGGAACCCGGGACGGCAGCCTACGAGCAGTACTTC

clone_size: many
d_call: NA
j_call: TRBJ1-2
v_call: TRBV20-1
cdr3_aa: CSASMSSGYTF
cdr3_nt: TGCAGTGCTAGTATGAGTTCAGGCTACACCTTC

clone_size: NA
d_call: NA
j_call: TRBJ1-5
v_call: TRBV4-1
cdr3_aa: CASSQVDMGFSNQPQHF
cdr3_nt: TGCGCCAGCAGCCAAGTAGACATGGGGTTTAGCAATCAGCCCCAGCATTTT

clone_size: NA
d_call: NA
j_call: TRBJ2-5
v_call: TRBV5-4
cdr3_aa: CASSLPGIIMKETQYF
cdr3_nt: TGTGCCAGCAGCTTGCCAGGGATTATAATGAAAGAGACCCAGTACTTC

clone_size: many
d_call: NA
j_call: TRBJ1-1
v_call: TRBV5-1
cdr3_aa: CASSSRGTTTNTEAFF
cdr3_nt: TGCGCCAGCAGCTCCAGGGGAACTACGACGAACACTGAAGCTTTCTTT

clone_size: many
d_call: TRBD1
j_call: TRBJ1-1
v_call: TRBV12-3/TRBV12-4
cdr3_aa: CASTQTGVTEAFF
cdr3_nt: TGTGCCAGCACCCAGACAGGGGTGACTGAAGCTTTCTTT

clone_size: NA
d_call: TRBD1
j_call: TRBJ2-6
v_call: TRBV9
cdr3_aa: CASSVGQGPSGANVLTF
cdr3_nt: TGTGCCAGCAGCGTAGGACAGGGCCCCTCTGGGGCCAACGTCCTGACTTTC

clone_size: NA
d_call: TRBD2
j_call: TRBJ2-7
v_call: TRBV24-1
cdr3_aa: CATSAWTSGTYEQYF
cdr3_nt: TGTGCCACCAGTGCCTGGACTAGCGGGACCTACGAGCAGTACTTC

clone_size: many
d_call: NA
j_call: TRBJ2-7
v_call: TRBV6-1
cdr3_aa: CASSSLTDSYEQYF
cdr3_nt: TGTGCCAGCAGTTCCTTGACAGATTCCTACGAGCAGTACTTC

clone_size: NA
d_call: NA
j_call: TRBJ2-7
v_call: TRBV7-9
cdr3_aa: CASSPQPGGGDEQYF
cdr3_nt: TGTGCCAGCAGCCCACAACCAGGGGGGGGCGACGAGCAGTACTTC

clone_size: many
d_call: NA
j_call: TRBJ1-5
v_call: TRBV29-1
cdr3_aa: CSVEYRPNQPQHF
cdr3_nt: TGCAGCGTTGAATACAGGCCCAATCAGCCCCAGCATTTT

clone_size: NA
d_call: TRBD2
j_call: TRBJ2-7
v_call: TRBV25-1
cdr3_aa: CASSGGLAGDQIIQYF
cdr3_nt: TGTGCCAGCAGTGGCGGTCTAGCGGGAGACCAAATAATCCAGTACTTC

clone_size: many
d_call: NA
j_call: TRBJ1-2
v_call: TRBV12-3/TRBV12-4
cdr3_aa: CASSPRQTREFDGYTF
cdr3_nt: TGTGCCAGCAGTCCACGGCAAACCCGGGAGTTTGATGGCTACACCTTC

clone_size: many
d_call: TRBD1
j_call: TRBJ1-2
v_call: TRBV7-2
cdr3_aa: CASSVDRGLGYTF
cdr3_nt: TGTGCCAGCAGCGTCGACAGGGGGCTTGGCTACACCTTC

clone_size: many
d_call: TRBD1
j_call: TRBJ1-2
v_call: TRBV20-1
cdr3_aa: CSAREQGIVYGYTF
cdr3_nt: TGCAGTGCTAGGGAACAGGGGATTGTCTATGGCTACACCTTC

clone_size: NA
d_call: TRBD1
j_call: TRBJ1-5
v_call: TRBV19
cdr3_aa: CASSIGAGGSNQPQHF
cdr3_nt: TGTGCCAGTAGTATCGGTGCAGGGGGGAGCAATCAGCCCCAGCATTTT

clone_size: NA
d_call: NA
j_call: TRBJ1-3
v_call: TRBV29-1
cdr3_aa: CNLAAGNTIYF
cdr3_nt: TGCAACCTCGCAGCAGGAAACACCATATATTTT

clone_size: many
d_call: NA
j_call: TRBJ1-5
v_call: TRBV9
cdr3_aa: CASSVGGALTQPQHF
cdr3_nt: TGTGCCAGCAGCGTAGGGGGGGCACTCACTCAGCCCCAGCATTTT

clone_size: many
d_call: NA
j_call: TRBJ2-6
v_call: TRBV6-5
cdr3_aa: CASSYSSGISGANVLTF
cdr3_nt: TGTGCCAGCAGTTACTCGTCTGGGATCTCTGGGGCCAACGTCCTGACTTTC

clone_size: few
d_call: TRBD2
j_call: TRBJ2-1
v_call: TRBV5-1
cdr3_aa: CASSLAGGHEQFF
cdr3_nt: TGCGCCAGCAGCTTAGCGGGAGGCCATGAGCAGTTCTTC

clone_size: many
d_call: NA
j_call: TRBJ1-3
v_call: TRBV10-3
cdr3_aa: CATDPRGSGNTIYF
cdr3_nt: TGTGCCACCGACCCCAGGGGCTCTGGAAACACCATATATTTT

clone_size: many
d_call: NA
j_call: TRBJ2-5
v_call: TRBV25-1
cdr3_aa: CASGPDSQETQYF
cdr3_nt: TGTGCCAGCGGACCCGACAGCCAAGAGACCCAGTACTTC

clone_size: many
d_call: NA
j_call: TRBJ1-1
v_call: TRBV29-1
cdr3_aa: CSAVTDPNTEAFF
cdr3_nt: TGCAGCGCTGTGACTGATCCGAACACTGAAGCTTTCTTT

clone_size: once
d_call: TRBD1
j_call: TRBJ1-2
v_call: TRBV10-3
cdr3_aa: CAISPDRDRPRGYTF
cdr3_nt: TGTGCCATCAGTCCCGACAGGGACCGACCTCGAGGCTACACCTTC

clone_size: NA
d_call: NA
j_call: TRBJ1-6
v_call: TRBV4-2
cdr3_aa: CASSHEIYNSPLHF
cdr3_nt: TGTGCCAGCAGCCACGAGATATATAATTCACCCCTCCACTTT

clone_size: many
d_call: NA
j_call: TRBJ2-5
v_call: TRBV5-4
cdr3_aa: CASSRGFGVGETQYF
cdr3_nt: TGTGCCAGCAGCCGGGGGTTTGGGGTAGGAGAGACCCAGTACTTC

clone_size: few
d_call: TRBD1
j_call: TRBJ1-2
v_call: TRBV29-1
cdr3_aa: CSSLDRDGLRYTF
cdr3_nt: TGCAGCAGTTTGGACAGGGACGGGCTCCGCTACACCTTC

clone_size: many
d_call: NA
j_call: TRBJ1-5
v_call: TRBV20-1
cdr3_aa: CSARGGQSNQPQHF
cdr3_nt: TGCAGTGCTAGGGGGGGGCAGAGCAATCAGCCCCAGCATTTT

clone_size: NA
d_call: TRBD1
j_call: TRBJ2-2
v_call: TRBV5-4
cdr3_aa: CASIPTGTENTGELFF
cdr3_nt: TGTGCCAGCATTCCCACTGGGACAGAGAACACCGGGGAGCTGTTTTTT

clone_size: NA
d_call: TRBD1
j_call: TRBJ1-2
v_call: TRBV7-8
cdr3_aa: CASSARTGVSYGYTF
cdr3_nt: TGTGCCAGCAGCGCTCGGACAGGGGTTAGCTATGGCTACACCTTC

clone_size: few
d_call: TRBD2
j_call: TRBJ2-2
v_call: TRBV5-1
cdr3_aa: CASSPLTSGRVTGELFF
cdr3_nt: TGCGCCAGCAGCCCACTTACTAGCGGGAGGGTCACCGGGGAGCTGTTTTTT

clone_size: many
d_call: NA
j_call: TRBJ1-5
v_call: TRBV2
cdr3_aa: CASSAGTSGGSNQPQHF
cdr3_nt: TGTGCCAGCAGTGCGGGAACCTCGGGAGGGAGCAATCAGCCCCAGCATTTT

clone_size: many
d_call: TRBD1
j_call: TRBJ1-6
v_call: TRBV7-8
cdr3_aa: CASSFGQVSPLHF
cdr3_nt: TGTGCCAGCAGCTTCGGACAGGTTTCACCCCTCCACTTT

clone_size: NA
d_call: TRBD2
j_call: TRBJ2-2
v_call: TRBV5-1
cdr3_aa: CASSIGLAGGRVTGELFF
cdr3_nt: TGCGCCAGCAGCATTGGACTAGCGGGGGGCCGCGTCACCGGGGAGCTGTTTTTT

clone_size: few
d_call: NA
j_call: TRBJ1-1
v_call: TRBV19
cdr3_aa: CASSSKNMNTEAFF
cdr3_nt: TGTGCCAGCAGCTCAAAAAATATGAACACTGAAGCTTTCTTT